Below are 12 T cell receptor beta chains sequenced from a single sample in a study of patients and donors after allogeneic stem cell transplantation. MiXCR was run by TCRdb on the RT-PCR reads, yielding one entry per CDR3 protein. The sample lists 920,000 or so distinct CDR3 sequences, roughly 17% seen once, with 5% to 7.5% in the top ten. The sequencing input was blood, either unsorted or a sorted T cell fraction (not recorded which). These receptors came from a human donor who was either an allogeneic HSCT recipient or a stem cell or donor lymphocyte infusion donor (not recorded which). It is not recorded whose cells these are; they may come from a transplant donor.

The V and J genes are TRBV7-8 and TRBJ1-3; 7 nucleotides align to TRBD1. The CDR3 is 17 residues long. With 5 bases clipped from V and 0 bases from J, the junction kept 10 bases outside the gene matches. Germline V CDR1 and CDR2: SGHVS, FQNEAQ. Here the CDR3 DNA reads TGTGCCAGCAGCCACCCAGGACAGGTCCTCTCTGGAAACACCATATATTTT. It encodes CASSHPGQVLSGNTIYF.

The V and J genes are TRBV5-1 and TRBJ1-2; a weak D match, TRBD1 (5 bases). The CDR3 totals 14 residues. Between the trimmed V and J ends, which lost 0 bases and 7 bases, there was a span of 13 bases. Germline V lookup: CDR1 SGHRS, CDR2 YFSETQ. The CDR3 reads CASSLGQGYFGYTF. CDR3 coding DNA: TGCGCCAGCAGCTTGGGCCAGGGATATTTTGGCTACACCTTC.

This clonotype came up a few times. The genes are TRBV20-1 and TRBJ1-1, with 7 bases aligning to TRBD1. Trimming cost V 1 base and J 6 bases; bases outside gene matches: 5. CDR1 and CDR2 (germline): DFQATT, SNEGSKA (reference sequence). CDR3 length equals 13 residues. Here the CDR3 DNA reads TGCAGTGCTAGAGGAGACAGGGAACCTGAAGCTTTCTTT. This codes for CSARGDREPEAFF.

This clonotype was counted many times. This chain joins TRBV20-1 and TRBJ1-4; D call uncertain. The V and J ends lost 3 bases and 7 bases respectively, with 12 bases between them. Germline assignment: CDR1 DFQATT and CDR2 SNEGSKA (reference sequence). CDR3 length: 13 residues. CDR3 region: CSASPQLGEKLFF. CDR3 in DNA: TGCAGTGCTAGTCCCCAGTTGGGTGAAAAACTGTTTTTT.

This clonotype was seen a handful of times. This chain joins TRBV3-1 and TRBJ2-7, with TRBD2 matching 9 bases. J lost 3 bases, V lost 5 bases, and 8 bases had no gene match. CDR1 is LGHDT and CDR2 is YNNKEL in the germline V gene (reference sequence). CDR3 length: 15 amino acids. The CDR3 DNA reads as TGTGCCAGCAGCAGACTAGCGGCCGGGGGCTACGAGCAGTACTTC. It specifies CASSRLAAGGYEQYF.

V gene TRBV12-3 or TRBV12-4 combines with J gene TRBJ1-5, with 10 bases fitting TRBD1. The V and J ends lost 5 bases and 3 bases, in that order; junction bases with no gene match: 7. The CDR3 covers 16 residues. The CDR3 here is CASSPGTGAPNQPQHF. The CDR3 DNA reads TGTGCCAGCAGTCCTGGGACAGGGGCACCCAATCAGCCCCAGCATTTT.

This clonotype was observed a few times. The chain employs TRBV6-5 and TRBJ2-5, with D maybe TRBD2 (6 bases). Germline V lookup: CDR1 MNHEY, CDR2 SVGAGI. The CDR3 spans 15 residues. V was shortened by 2 bases and J by 2 bases, with 12 bases between the two germline ends. The CDR3 DNA is TGTGCCAGCAGTTACCACGACGGGGGTCAAGAGACCCAGTACTTC. It yields the protein CASSYHDGGQETQYF.

This clonotype has more than one count but fewer than ten. The rearrangement links TRBV4-2 to TRBJ1-1; TRBD1 agrees at 10 bases. The CDR3 covers 15 residues. The ends lost 2 bases at V and 3 bases at J; junction bases unmatched: 3. Germline assignment: CDR1 LGHNA and CDR2 YNFKEQ. CDR3 coding DNA: TGTGCCAGCAGCCAACCCGACAGGGGGCACACTGAAGCTTTCTTT. It specifies CASSQPDRGHTEAFF.

This chain connects TRBV20-1 to TRBJ2-7; D may be TRBD2 (6 bases). Germline loops: CDR1 DFQATT, CDR2 SNEGSKA (reference sequence). The CDR3 extends over 13 amino acids. V lost 8 bases to trimming and J lost 1 base, with 15 bases between them. DNA for the CDR3: TGCAGTCAGGAGGGCAGGGATTCCTACGAGCAGTACTTC. Protein: CSQEGRDSYEQYF.

V gene TRBV24-1 combines with J gene TRBJ2-3; D is unresolved. Trimming cost V 6 bases and J 1 base, with 7 bases left between them. Germline CDR1 KGHDR, CDR2 SFDVKD. The CDR3 has 13 residues. The CDR3 loop reads CATSQARTDTQYF. CDR3 DNA sequence: TGTGCCACCAGTCAGGCTCGCACAGATACGCAGTATTTT.

Only a few counts were recorded for this clonotype. The chain carries TRBV29-1 and TRBJ2-1; possibly TRBD1 for D (5 bases). The CDR3 spans 15 residues. The germline V gene has CDR1 SQVTM and CDR2 ANQGSEA. V was pared by 3 bases and J by 1 base, with 13 bases between. The CDR3 protein is CSVDQGGRSYNEQFF. Here the CDR3 DNA reads TGCAGCGTTGACCAGGGTGGAAGGTCCTACAATGAGCAGTTCTTC.

This clonotype was seen more than once but under ten times. V and J are TRBV5-5 and TRBJ1-2, with 8 positions matching TRBD1. Per the germline V gene, CDR1 is SGHKS and CDR2 is YYEKEE (reference sequence). The CDR3 contains 14 residues. Trimming removed 1 base from V and 6 bases from J; junction bases left unmatched: 5. CDR3 region: CASSLWGRGHGYTF. As DNA, the CDR3 is TGTGCCAGCAGCTTGTGGGGCAGGGGGCATGGCTACACCTTC.